This TCR beta chain was obtained from a study of blood T cell repertoires in COVID-19 (TCRdb year 2020). With respect to the entire study: Samples from collaborators originated in the United States, Italy and Spain and spanned both the acute and convalescent phases of COVID-19. The material from the prospective study consisted of cDNA or gDNA derived from T cells, B-cell-depleted T cells, or PBMCs. Deeply sampled blood TCRbeta repertoires from subjects exposed to, actively infected with, or recovered from COVID-19 were included in the dataset. The repertoires were released in a freely available public database intended as a resource for research on the immune response to SARS-CoV-2. Samples came from the ongoing ImmuneRACE study (first 160 participants) plus 1,254 subjects from 6 global collaborators. Sample metadata almost always included a de-identified subject ID, COVID-19 status, age in years and sex. Where available, HLA class I and class II types were obtained from metadata supplied by the sample provider rather than from assay-based typing.

At one collaborating source in Seattle, patients were enrolled during active infection and were followed longitudinally through the course of disease. The collaborating institutions used their own protocols to collect whole blood in K2EDTA tubes. For TCRbeta analysis, collaborators shipped samples in one of three forms: frozen whole blood, isolated PBMCs, or DNA extracted from either of those sample types. As regards this clone: This clone's antigen is unknown. The input lacks base qualities; no much larger clone sits a single base away.

The V end loses 3 bases and the J end loses 7 bases, and a stretch of 12 bases separates them. From its cysteine to its phenylalanine, the CDR3 spans 13 amino acids. The read is trimmed to its CDR3 DNA, 39 bases read in frame from base 1. CDR1 and CDR2, per the germline V gene (reference sequence), are MNHEY and SMNVEV. The immunoSEQ Assay, a bias-controlled multiplex PCR, was used to amplify TCRbeta CDR3 regions from genomic DNA. The authors' pipeline ran thus. Nucleated cell counts per sample were estimated from amplification of reference gene primers within the assay. Sequence reads were collapsed and filtered to measure the absolute abundance of every unique TCRbeta CDR3 rearrangement. For each sample, productive Simpson clonality was calculated as the square root of Simpson's diversity index across productive rearrangements. TCRdb holds this immuneACCESS table with in-frame rearrangements only. Some clones are missing; in checked studies, unresolved V genes explain under half, and the rest has no known cause. The V and J calls and clone size are taken from that table; D and trimming were inferred from the DNA. A total of fewer than 200,000 clones appear in this sample, 81% of them only once. The ten largest clones capture approximately 12% of the sample.

Paper-wide results and their limitations: The amount of clinical and demographic metadata varied by source and participant and was provided uncurated.

Sequenced: peripheral blood. This receptor was obtained from a woman of 80 years or more with COVID-19, enrolled during active disease. Recombination joined TRBV27 with TRBJ1-2; tentative D gene TRBD1, with 6 bases matching. Here is the DNA: TGTGCCAGCAGTTTTGGGGGGGCCGTTGGCTACACCTTC. Translation gives CASSFGGAVGYTF.